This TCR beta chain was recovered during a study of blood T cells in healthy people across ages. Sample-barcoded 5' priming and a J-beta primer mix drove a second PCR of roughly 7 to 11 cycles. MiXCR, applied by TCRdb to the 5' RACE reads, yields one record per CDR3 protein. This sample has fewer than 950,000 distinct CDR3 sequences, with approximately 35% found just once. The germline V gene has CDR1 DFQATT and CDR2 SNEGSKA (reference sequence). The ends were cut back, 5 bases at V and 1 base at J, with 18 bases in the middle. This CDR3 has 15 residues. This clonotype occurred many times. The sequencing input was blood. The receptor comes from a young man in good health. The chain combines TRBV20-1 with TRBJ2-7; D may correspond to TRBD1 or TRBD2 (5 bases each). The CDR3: CSAHGVRGGSYEQYF. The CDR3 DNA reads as TGCAGTGCTCACGGGGTCCGTGGGGGATCCTACGAGCAGTACTTC.